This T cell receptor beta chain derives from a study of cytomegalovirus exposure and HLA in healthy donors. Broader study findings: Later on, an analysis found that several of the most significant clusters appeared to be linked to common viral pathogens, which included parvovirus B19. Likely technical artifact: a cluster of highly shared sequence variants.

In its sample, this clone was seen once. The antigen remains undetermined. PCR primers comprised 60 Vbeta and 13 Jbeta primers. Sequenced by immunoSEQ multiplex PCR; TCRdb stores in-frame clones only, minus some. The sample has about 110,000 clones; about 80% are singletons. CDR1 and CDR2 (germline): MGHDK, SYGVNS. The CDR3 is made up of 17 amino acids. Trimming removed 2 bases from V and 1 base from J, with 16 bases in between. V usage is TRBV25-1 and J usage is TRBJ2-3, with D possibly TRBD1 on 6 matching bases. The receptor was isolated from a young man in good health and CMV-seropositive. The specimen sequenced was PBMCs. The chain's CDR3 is CASSEPTPGQGTDTQYF. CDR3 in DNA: TGTGCCAGCAGTGAACCTACGCCGGGACAAGGCACAGATACGCAGTATTTT.